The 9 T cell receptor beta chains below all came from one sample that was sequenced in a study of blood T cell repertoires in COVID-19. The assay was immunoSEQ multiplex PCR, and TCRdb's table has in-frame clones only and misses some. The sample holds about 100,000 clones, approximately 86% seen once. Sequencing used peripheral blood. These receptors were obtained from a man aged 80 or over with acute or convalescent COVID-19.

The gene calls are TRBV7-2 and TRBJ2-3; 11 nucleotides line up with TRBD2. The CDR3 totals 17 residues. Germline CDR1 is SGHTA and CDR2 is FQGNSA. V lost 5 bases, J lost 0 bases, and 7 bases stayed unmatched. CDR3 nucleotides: TGTGCCAGCAGCCTACCGACTAGCGGGATTAGCACAGATACGCAGTATTTT. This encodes CASSLPTSGISTDTQYF.

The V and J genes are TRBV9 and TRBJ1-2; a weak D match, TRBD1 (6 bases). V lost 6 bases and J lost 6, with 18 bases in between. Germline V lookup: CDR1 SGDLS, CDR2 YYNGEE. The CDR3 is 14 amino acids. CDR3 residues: CASTKGTLSNGYTF. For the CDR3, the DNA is TGTGCCAGCACTAAGGGGACATTGAGCAATGGCTACACCTTC.

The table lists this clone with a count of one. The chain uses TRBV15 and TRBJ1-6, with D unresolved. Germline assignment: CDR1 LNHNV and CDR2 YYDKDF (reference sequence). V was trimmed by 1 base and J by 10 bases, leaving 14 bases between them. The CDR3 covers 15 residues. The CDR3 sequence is CATSRGTAPSSPLHF. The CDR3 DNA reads TGTGCCACCAGCAGAGGAACAGCCCCAAGCTCACCCCTCCACTTT. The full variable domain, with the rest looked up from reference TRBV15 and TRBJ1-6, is DAMVIQNPRYQVTQFGKPVTLSCSQTLNHNVMYWYQQKSSQAPKLLFHYYDKDFNNEADTPDNFQSRRPNTSFCFLDIRSPGLGDTAMYLCATSRGTAPSSPLHFGNGTRLTVT.

CDR3 residues: CASRVGTGAGGELFF. The CDR3 nucleotides are TGTGCCAGCAGAGTAGGGACAGGGGCCGGCGGGGAGCTGTTTTTT. The chain has TRBV2 and TRBJ2-2; TRBD1 matches 10 bases. Germline V gene data show CDR1 as SNHLY and CDR2 as FYNNEI. Trimming cost V 6 bases and J 7 bases; bases outside gene matches: 8. This CDR3 has 15 amino acids.

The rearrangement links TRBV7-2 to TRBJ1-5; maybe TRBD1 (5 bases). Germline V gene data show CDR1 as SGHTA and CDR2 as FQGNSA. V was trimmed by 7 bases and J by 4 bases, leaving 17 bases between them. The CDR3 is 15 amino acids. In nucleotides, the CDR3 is TGTGCCAGCAACCCGGGGGGGGGAATGAATCAGCCCCAGCATTTT. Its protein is CASNPGGGMNQPQHF. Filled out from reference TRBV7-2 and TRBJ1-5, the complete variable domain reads GAGVSQSPSNKVTEKGKDVELRCDPISGHTALYWYRQSLGQGLEFLIYFQGNSAPDKSGLPSDRFSAERTGGSVSTLTIQRTQQEDSAVYLCASNPGGGMNQPQHFGDGTRLSIL.

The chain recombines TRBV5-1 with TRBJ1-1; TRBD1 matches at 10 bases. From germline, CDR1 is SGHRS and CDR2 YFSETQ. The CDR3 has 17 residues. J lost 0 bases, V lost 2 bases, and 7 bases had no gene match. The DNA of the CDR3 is TGCGCCAGCAGCTTTATAGGACAGGGGGGCATGAACACTGAAGCTTTCTTT. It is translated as CASSFIGQGGMNTEAFF.

The CDR3 reads CATSGTWTGVGAGELFF. CDR3 coding DNA: TGTGCCACCAGCGGTACTTGGACAGGGGTAGGGGCCGGGGAGCTGTTTTTT. This chain joins TRBV15 and TRBJ2-2; TRBD1 matches 9 bases. The CDR3 is made up of 17 amino acids. V trimming: 5 bases; J trimming: 6 bases; junction bases outside the gene matches: 13. Germline CDR1 reads LNHNV; CDR2 reads YYDKDF (reference sequence).

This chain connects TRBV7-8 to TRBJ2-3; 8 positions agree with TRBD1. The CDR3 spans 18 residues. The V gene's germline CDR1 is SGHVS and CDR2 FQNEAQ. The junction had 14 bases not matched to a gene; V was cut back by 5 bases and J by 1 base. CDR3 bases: TGTGCCAGCAGCCCAAATGGACAGGGCCCTCTAGGCACAGATACGCAGTATTTT. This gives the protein CASSPNGQGPLGTDTQYF.

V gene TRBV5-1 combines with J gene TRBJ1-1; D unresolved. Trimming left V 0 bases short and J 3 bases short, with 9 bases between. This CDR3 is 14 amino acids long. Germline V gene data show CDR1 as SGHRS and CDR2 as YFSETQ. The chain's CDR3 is CASSLGQLHTEAFF. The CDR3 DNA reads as TGCGCCAGCAGCTTGGGCCAACTACACACTGAAGCTTTCTTT.